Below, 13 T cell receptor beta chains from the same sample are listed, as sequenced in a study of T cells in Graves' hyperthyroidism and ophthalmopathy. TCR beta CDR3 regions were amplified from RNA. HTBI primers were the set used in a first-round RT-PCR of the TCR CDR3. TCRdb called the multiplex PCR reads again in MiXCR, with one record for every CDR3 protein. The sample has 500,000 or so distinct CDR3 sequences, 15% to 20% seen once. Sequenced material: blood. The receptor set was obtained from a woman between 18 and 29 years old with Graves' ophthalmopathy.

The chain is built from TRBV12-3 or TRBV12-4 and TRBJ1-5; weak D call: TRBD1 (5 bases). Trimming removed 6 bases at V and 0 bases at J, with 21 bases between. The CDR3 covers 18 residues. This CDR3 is CASSPRGTDFYSNQPQHF. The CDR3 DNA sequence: TGTGCCAGCAGCCCTCGCGGGACGGACTTTTATAGCAATCAGCCCCAGCATTTT.

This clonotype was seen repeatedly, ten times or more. CDR3 loop: CASSYVQGGTEAFF. The CDR3 region has the DNA TGTGCCAGCAGTTACGTCCAGGGTGGCACTGAAGCTTTCTTT. The rearrangement links TRBV6-5 to TRBJ1-1; D possibly corresponds to TRBD1 (5 bases). V was cut by 2 bases and J by 4 bases, with 11 bases left in between. In germline, CDR1 is MNHEY, CDR2 SVGAGI. The CDR3 covers 14 residues.

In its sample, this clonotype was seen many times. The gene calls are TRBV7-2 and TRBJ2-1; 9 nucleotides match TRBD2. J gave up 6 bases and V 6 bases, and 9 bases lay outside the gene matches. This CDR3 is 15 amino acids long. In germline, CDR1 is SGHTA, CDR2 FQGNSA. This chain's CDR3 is CASRVGTSTGNEQFF. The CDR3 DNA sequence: TGTGCCAGCAGAGTTGGGACTAGCACGGGCAATGAGCAGTTCTTC.

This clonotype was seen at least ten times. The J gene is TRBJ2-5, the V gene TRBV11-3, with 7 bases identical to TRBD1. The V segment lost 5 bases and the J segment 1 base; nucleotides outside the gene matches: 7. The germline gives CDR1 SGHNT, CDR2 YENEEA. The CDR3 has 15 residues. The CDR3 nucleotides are TGTGCCAGCAGCCCTAATGGACAGGCCCAAGAGACCCAGTACTTC. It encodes CASSPNGQAQETQYF.

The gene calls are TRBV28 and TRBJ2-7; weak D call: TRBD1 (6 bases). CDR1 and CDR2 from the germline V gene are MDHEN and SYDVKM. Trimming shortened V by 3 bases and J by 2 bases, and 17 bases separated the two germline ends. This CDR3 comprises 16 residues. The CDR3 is CASSLIGWTAAYEQYF. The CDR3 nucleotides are TGTGCCAGCAGTTTGATTGGGTGGACAGCTGCCTACGAGCAGTACTTC.

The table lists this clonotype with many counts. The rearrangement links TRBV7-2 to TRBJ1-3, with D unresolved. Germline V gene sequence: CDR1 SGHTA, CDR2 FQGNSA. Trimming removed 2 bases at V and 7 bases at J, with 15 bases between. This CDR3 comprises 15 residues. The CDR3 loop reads CASSLPLSPGNTIYF. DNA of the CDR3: TGTGCCAGCAGCTTACCCCTAAGTCCGGGTAACACCATATATTTT.

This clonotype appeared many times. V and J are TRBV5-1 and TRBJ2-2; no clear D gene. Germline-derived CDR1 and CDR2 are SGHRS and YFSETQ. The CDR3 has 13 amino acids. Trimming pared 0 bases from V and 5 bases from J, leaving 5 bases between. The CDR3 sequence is CASSLARTGELFF. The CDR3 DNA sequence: TGCGCCAGCAGCTTGGCGAGGACCGGGGAGCTGTTTTTT.

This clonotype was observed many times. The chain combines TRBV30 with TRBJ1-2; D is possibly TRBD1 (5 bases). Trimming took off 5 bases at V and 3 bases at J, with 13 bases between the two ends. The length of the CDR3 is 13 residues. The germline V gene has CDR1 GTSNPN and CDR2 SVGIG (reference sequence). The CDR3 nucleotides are TGTGCCTGGTCTCGAGACAGAGACTATGGCTACACCTTC. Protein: CAWSRDRDYGYTF.

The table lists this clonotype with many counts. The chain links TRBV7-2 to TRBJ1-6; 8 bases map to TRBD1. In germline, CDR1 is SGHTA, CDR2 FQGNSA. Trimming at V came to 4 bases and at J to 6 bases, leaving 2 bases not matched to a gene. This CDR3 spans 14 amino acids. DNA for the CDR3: TGTGCCAGCAGCTCGCAGGGGGCTAATTCACCCCTCCACTTT. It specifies CASSSQGANSPLHF.

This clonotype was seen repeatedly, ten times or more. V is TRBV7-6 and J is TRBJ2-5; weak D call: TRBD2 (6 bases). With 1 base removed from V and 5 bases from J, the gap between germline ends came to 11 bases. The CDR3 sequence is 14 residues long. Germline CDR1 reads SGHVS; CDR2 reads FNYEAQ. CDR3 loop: CASSLDGGEETQYF. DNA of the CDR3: TGTGCCAGCAGCTTAGACGGGGGAGAGGAGACCCAGTACTTC.

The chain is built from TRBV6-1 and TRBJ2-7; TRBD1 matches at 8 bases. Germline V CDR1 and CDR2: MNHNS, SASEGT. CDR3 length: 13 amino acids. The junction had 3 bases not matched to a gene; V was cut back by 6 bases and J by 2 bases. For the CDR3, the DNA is TGTGCCAGCAGACAGGGGGAGACCTACGAGCAGTACTTC. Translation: CASRQGETYEQYF.

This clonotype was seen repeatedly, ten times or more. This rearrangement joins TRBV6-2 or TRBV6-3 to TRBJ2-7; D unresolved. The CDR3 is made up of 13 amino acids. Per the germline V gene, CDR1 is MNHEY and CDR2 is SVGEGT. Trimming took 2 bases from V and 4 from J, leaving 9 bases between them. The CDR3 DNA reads TGTGCCAGCAGTTACGGGCCGGCTTACGAGCAGTACTTC. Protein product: CASSYGPAYEQYF.

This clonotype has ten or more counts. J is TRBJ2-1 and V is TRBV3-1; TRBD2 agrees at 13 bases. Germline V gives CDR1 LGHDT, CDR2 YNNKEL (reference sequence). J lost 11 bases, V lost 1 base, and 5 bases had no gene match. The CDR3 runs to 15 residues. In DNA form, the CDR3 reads TGTGCCAGCAGCCAAGGGACTAGCGGGGGAAAAAAGCAGTTCTTC. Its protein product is CASSQGTSGGKKQFF.